Listed here are 30 T cell receptor beta chains from one sample, sequenced in a study of cytomegalovirus exposure and HLA in healthy donors. Amplification used 60 Vbeta primers and 13 Jbeta primers. TCRdb keeps only in-frame clones here, not all; method: immunoSEQ multiplex PCR. Of under 150,000 clones in the sample, around four fifths are singletons; the top ten hold about 1.2%. Sequenced input: PBMCs. All receptors come from a boy between 5 and 17 years old in good health and CMV-seronegative.

V and J are TRBV7-6 and TRBJ2-1; 11 positions agree with TRBD2. Losses at the gene ends were 2 bases for V and 7 bases for J; bases not matched to a gene: 7. The CDR3 is 16 residues long. Germline CDR1 and CDR2: SGHVS and FNYEAQ. CDR3 bases: TGTGCCAGCAGCTTACGGGCTAGCGGGAGGTGGAATGAGCAGTTCTTC. This encodes CASSLRASGRWNEQFF.

The chain carries TRBV28 and TRBJ2-2, with D perhaps TRBD2 (7 bases). Germline CDR1 reads MDHEN; CDR2 reads SYDVKM. The CDR3 length is 14 residues. Trimming removed 7 bases from V and 7 bases from J, with 16 bases in between. For the CDR3, the DNA is TGTGCCAGCATGTCGGGGGGCGCGGGCGGGGAGCTGTTTTTT. This sequence encodes CASMSGGAGGELFF.

The chain links TRBV13 to TRBJ1-2, with D tentatively TRBD1 (5 bases). The CDR3 loop spans 15 amino acids. Germline V gene sequence: CDR1 PRHDT, CDR2 FYEKMQ (reference sequence). V lost 2 bases and J 6 bases, leaving 16 bases between the germline ends. The CDR3 sequence: CASSLLSAGKDGYTF. CDR3 nucleotides: TGTGCCAGCAGCTTACTGTCGGCAGGGAAAGATGGCTACACCTTC.

The V gene is TRBV9, the J gene TRBJ2-3, with 9 positions matching TRBD1. From germline, CDR1 is SGDLS and CDR2 YYNGEE. CDR3 length equals 16 residues. V was clipped by 5 bases and J by 4 bases; unmatched bases: 11. Here the CDR3 reads CASSRQGDALSDTQYF. CDR3 sequence (DNA): TGTGCCAGCAGTAGACAGGGGGATGCTCTGTCAGATACGCAGTATTTT.

The V call is TRBV5-1, the J call TRBJ2-2; 7 bases match TRBD2. This CDR3 contains 14 residues. Per the germline V gene, CDR1 is SGHRS and CDR2 is YFSETQ. The J segment lost 3 bases and the V segment lost 4 bases, leaving 3 bases of the junction unmatched. The CDR3 loop reads CASSQTSYTGELFF. For the CDR3, the DNA is TGCGCCAGCAGCCAGACTAGCTACACCGGGGAGCTGTTTTTT. Full variable domain (outside the CDR3, taken from reference TRBV5-1 and TRBJ2-2): KAGVTQTPRYLIKTRGQQVTLSCSPISGHRSVSWYQQTPGQGLQFLFEYFSETQRNKGNFPGRFSGRQFSNSRSEMNVSTLELGDSALYLCASSQTSYTGELFFGEGSRLTVL.

This clone was seen a single time. The genes are TRBV6-5 and TRBJ1-3, with a tentative D call TRBD1 (5 bases). This CDR3 comprises 15 residues. Germline loops: CDR1 MNHEY, CDR2 SVGAGI. The ends were cut back, 6 bases at V and 6 bases at J, with 18 bases in the middle. The CDR3 protein is CASSPGLGSLNTIYF. The CDR3 nucleotides read TGTGCCAGCAGCCCAGGGTTGGGTTCCTTAAACACCATATATTTT.

This chain links TRBV30 with TRBJ1-3; D uncertain. The CDR3 totals 13 residues. The germline CDR1 and CDR2 sequences are GTSNPN and SVGIG (reference sequence). Trimming took 3 bases from V and 0 from J, leaving 6 bases between them. CDR3 nucleotides: TGTGCCTGGAGCGCCAGCTCTGGAAACACCATATATTTT. It encodes CAWSASSGNTIYF.

The chain is built from TRBV5-1 and TRBJ2-7, with 7 bases aligning to TRBD1. Trimming removed 0 bases from V and 2 bases from J; junction bases left unmatched: 8. Per the germline V gene, CDR1 is SGHRS and CDR2 is YFSETQ. The CDR3 spans 16 residues. The CDR3 nucleotides are TGCGCCAGCAGCTTGGAGACAGGGACCCTACCCTACGAGCAGTACTTC. Its protein is CASSLETGTLPYEQYF.

The J gene is TRBJ2-2, the V gene TRBV4-1; TRBD1 agrees at 7 bases. The germline CDR1 and CDR2 sequences are MGHRA and YSYEKL. V shed 5 bases and J 0 bases; nucleotides not matched to a gene: 6. The CDR3 length is 16 residues. The CDR3 DNA sequence: TGCGCCAGCAGCGGTCAACAGGGGACGAACACCGGGGAGCTGTTTTTT. As protein: CASSGQQGTNTGELFF.

The rearrangement links TRBV19 to TRBJ2-4, with 7 positions matching TRBD2. J was trimmed by 0 bases and V by 4 bases; bases with no gene match: 12. Germline lookup yields CDR1 LNHDA and CDR2 SQIVND (reference sequence). The CDR3 has 18 amino acids. CDR3 protein: CASSRGVTSLGAKNIQYF. In DNA form, the CDR3 reads TGTGCCAGTAGTAGGGGGGTGACTAGCCTTGGAGCCAAAAACATTCAGTACTTC.

The genes are TRBV7-8 and TRBJ2-1; possible D gene TRBD1, 8 bases. The germline V gene has CDR1 SGHVS and CDR2 FQNEAQ. The CDR3 covers 15 residues. Trimming shortened V by 5 bases and J by 7 bases, and 18 bases separated the two germline ends. CDR3 sequence reads: CASSTTGGATNEQFF. DNA of the CDR3: TGTGCCAGCAGCACAACAGGGGGGGCGACGAATGAGCAGTTCTTC.

The chain links TRBV30 to TRBJ2-1, with 11 bases matching TRBD2. The CDR3 has 16 residues. V gave up 0 bases and J gave up 3 bases; unmatched junction bases: 4. The germline V gene encodes CDR1 GTSNPN and CDR2 SVGIG (reference sequence). CDR3 in amino acids: CAWSVVLAGDYNEQFF. The CDR3 region has the DNA TGTGCCTGGAGTGTAGTACTAGCGGGAGACTACAATGAGCAGTTCTTC.

This clone was detected once. The chain joins TRBV2 to TRBJ2-2, with 10 bases fitting TRBD2. Germline values: CDR1 SNHLY, CDR2 FYNNEI. This CDR3 is built from 17 residues. J lost 5 bases, V lost 0 bases, and 6 bases had no gene match. The CDR3 reads CASSEATSGQWTGELFF. CDR3 DNA: TGTGCCAGCAGTGAAGCGACTAGCGGGCAGTGGACCGGGGAGCTGTTTTTT.

This rearrangement joins TRBV7-2 to TRBJ1-1; 7 nucleotides match TRBD1. This CDR3 has 14 residues. Germline V CDR1 and CDR2: SGHTA, FQGNSA. J lost 6 bases, V lost 1 base, and 5 bases had no gene match. CDR3 coding DNA: TGTGCCAGCAGCTTAGACAGGGGTATAGCTGAAGCTTTCTTT. Translating it yields CASSLDRGIAEAFF.

The chain has TRBV6-6 and TRBJ1-3, with D unclear. Trimming cost V 8 bases and J 1 base, with 3 bases left between them. CDR1 is MNHNY and CDR2 is SVGAGI in the germline V gene (reference sequence). This CDR3 comprises 11 residues. This CDR3 is CASQSGNTIYF. For the CDR3, the DNA is TGTGCCAGCCAGTCTGGAAACACCATATATTTT.

This clone was seen only once. The chain employs TRBV7-2 and TRBJ1-3, with D unclear. CDR3 length equals 15 residues. Germline CDR1 SGHTA, CDR2 FQGNSA. V lost 1 base and J lost 0, with 7 bases in between. CDR3 protein: CASSLDGVSGNTIYF. The CDR3 nucleotides are TGTGCCAGCAGCTTAGACGGAGTCTCTGGAAACACCATATATTTT.

The chain has TRBV30 and TRBJ2-4; 8 nucleotides match TRBD1. The CDR3 runs to 21 residues. Germline assignment: CDR1 GTSNPN and CDR2 SVGIG (reference sequence). V lost 2 bases and J lost 8; bases outside the gene matches: 29. CDR3 loop: CAWSPLTEQGDGALVRDIQYF. Here the CDR3 DNA reads TGTGCCTGGAGTCCCCTGACCGAACAGGGGGACGGGGCTCTCGTCAGAGACATTCAGTACTTC.

The rearrangement joins TRBV5-4 to TRBJ1-3; D is undetermined. Germline CDR1 is SGHNT and CDR2 is YYREEE (reference sequence). Trimming left V 4 bases short and J 2 bases short, with 19 bases between. This CDR3 spans 17 amino acids. In DNA, the CDR3 is TGTGCCAGCAGCCGAGATGGCGAGAGGGCGGCTGGAAACACCATATATTTT. It codes for CASSRDGERAAGNTIYF.

V is TRBV5-4 and J is TRBJ2-5, with D perhaps TRBD1 (5 bases). CDR3 length: 13 amino acids. Germline values: CDR1 SGHNT, CDR2 YYREEE (reference sequence). V was trimmed by 6 bases and J by 1 base, leaving 10 bases between them. CDR3 in DNA: TGTGCCAGCAACTGGACATTCCAAGAGACCCAGTACTTC. This gives the protein CASNWTFQETQYF.

The chain employs TRBV19 and TRBJ1-1, with 7 bases lining up with TRBD1. There are 16 residues in the CDR3. CDR1 LNHDA and CDR2 SQIVND come from the germline V gene (reference sequence). Trimming at V came to 1 base and at J to 1 base, leaving 6 bases not matched to a gene. DNA for the CDR3: TGTGCCAGTAGTATAGTAATAGGGACAGCGAACACTGAAGCTTTCTTT. Translated, it gives CASSIVIGTANTEAFF.

V is TRBV27 and J is TRBJ1-1; tentatively, D is TRBD1 (5 bases). The germline CDR1 and CDR2 sequences are MNHEY and SMNVEV (reference sequence). The CDR3 runs to 14 residues. Trimming cost V 1 base and J 5 bases, with 11 bases left between them. CDR3 amino acids: CASSLLSRDTEAFF. As DNA, the CDR3 is TGTGCCAGCAGTTTATTAAGCAGGGATACTGAAGCTTTCTTT.

The rearrangement uses TRBV14 and TRBJ1-2; 10 bases align to TRBD1. The CDR3 extends over 17 amino acids. Germline assignment: CDR1 SGHDN and CDR2 FVKESK. J gave up 3 bases and V 2 bases, and 9 bases lay outside the gene matches. CDR3 DNA: TGTGCCAGCAGCCAAATGGACAGGGGGTTTCGGCACTATGGCTACACCTTC. This encodes CASSQMDRGFRHYGYTF.

V and J are TRBV19 and TRBJ2-2; 7 nucleotides agree with TRBD2. The CDR3 has 17 residues. Germline lookup yields CDR1 LNHDA and CDR2 SQIVND (reference sequence). The V segment lost 9 bases and the J segment 6 bases; nucleotides outside the gene matches: 19. The CDR3 region is CASTTGTTSWRAGELFF. DNA of the CDR3: TGTGCCAGCACTACCGGGACTACGTCGTGGCGGGCCGGGGAGCTGTTTTTT.

This chain connects TRBV4-1 to TRBJ1-5; the D gene is possibly TRBD1 (5 bases). The CDR3 has 18 residues. CDR1 and CDR2 (germline): MGHRA, YSYEKL. Trimming took off 2 bases at V and 4 bases at J, with 21 bases between the two ends. CDR3: CASSQTGGGTDVNQPQHF. DNA for the CDR3: TGCGCCAGCAGCCAAACAGGTGGGGGGACGGATGTTAATCAGCCCCAGCATTTT.

This clone showed up just once. The V gene is TRBV4-1, the J gene TRBJ2-7; perhaps TRBD2 as D (5 bases). CDR3 size: 14 residues. Germline-derived CDR1 and CDR2 are MGHRA and YSYEKL. V lost 0 bases, J lost 7 bases, and 13 bases lay in between. CDR3 in amino acids: CASSQDFSGKEQYF. Here the CDR3 DNA reads TGCGCCAGCAGCCAAGACTTTTCGGGGAAGGAGCAGTACTTC.

V gene TRBV9 combines with J gene TRBJ2-7, with TRBD1 matching 7 bases. The CDR3 is 13 residues long. Trimming at V came to 3 bases and at J to 3 bases, leaving 3 bases not matched to a gene. CDR1 and CDR2 from the germline V gene are SGDLS and YYNGEE. In DNA form, the CDR3 reads TGTGCCAGCAGCGGCCACAGGGGCTACGAGCAGTACTTC. The encoded protein is CASSGHRGYEQYF.

The J gene is TRBJ1-5, the V gene TRBV5-6, with 7 bases that match TRBD1. This CDR3 is 17 amino acids long. Germline V CDR1 and CDR2: SGHDT, YYEEEE. The V segment lost 4 bases and the J segment 0 bases; nucleotides outside the gene matches: 10. The CDR3 sequence: CASSVTRDRGSNQPQHF. As DNA, the CDR3 is TGTGCCAGCAGCGTGACCCGGGACAGAGGTAGCAATCAGCCCCAGCATTTT.

V usage is TRBV4-3 and J usage is TRBJ1-5; TRBD1 matches at 7 bases. The germline CDR1 and CDR2 sequences are LGHNA and YSLEER. The CDR3 contains 15 residues. V was clipped by 0 bases and J by 5 bases; unmatched bases: 4. In DNA, the CDR3 is TGCGCCAGCAGCCAAGATGCGCAGGGGGATCAGCCCCAGCATTTT. Translation gives CASSQDAQGDQPQHF.

This rearrangement joins TRBV2 to TRBJ2-7, with 10 positions matching TRBD1. With 5 bases clipped from V and 3 bases from J, the junction kept 7 bases outside the gene matches. The length of the CDR3 is 15 residues. Per the germline V gene, CDR1 is SNHLY and CDR2 is FYNNEI. The CDR3 protein is CASSYPGTGVYEQYF. In DNA form, the CDR3 reads TGTGCCAGCAGTTATCCTGGGACAGGGGTCTACGAGCAGTACTTC.

The chain carries TRBV7-9 and TRBJ2-7; TRBD2 matches 8 bases. The CDR3 is 14 amino acids. Germline V gene sequence: CDR1 SEHNR, CDR2 FQNEAQ (reference sequence). With V trimmed by 4 bases and J by 2 bases, 4 bases remained unmatched. CDR3 in amino acids: CASSYGLAPYEQYF. In DNA form, the CDR3 reads TGTGCCAGCAGCTACGGACTAGCTCCCTACGAGCAGTACTTC.